The entry below gives a single T cell receptor beta chain sequence along with its context. What it recognizes is unknown. These data originate in a study of cytomegalovirus exposure and HLA in healthy donors. V trimming: 5 bases; J trimming: 9 bases; junction bases outside the gene matches: 12. Looked up from germline, CDR1 is SNHLY and CDR2 is FYNNEI. This CDR3 is built from 15 residues. PCR amplification relied on 60 Vbeta primers (plus 13 Jbeta primers). Generated by immunoSEQ multiplex PCR, the TCRdb table keeps only in-frame clones and is missing some. The sample yields 150,000 or so clones, roughly 79% seen once. General study results and limits: Sequencing likely caused a cluster of highly shared sequence variants. Per published reports, the classifier diagnosed cytomegalovirus status with high specificity and sensitivity. As confirmed in vitro, a few CMV-associated chains were specific for CMV antigens. Previously analyzed data showed that most TCR beta V segments were productive at a frequency of about 90% or about 30%.

This chain uses TRBV2 with TRBJ2-1; 8 bases map to TRBD1. The sequencing sample was made of PBMCs. This clonotype originated in a man between 18 and 29 years old in good health and CMV-seronegative. CDR3 amino acids: CASSRGRGRQGEQFF. DNA of the CDR3: TGTGCCAGCAGTCGGGGCAGGGGGCGGCAAGGTGAGCAGTTCTTC.